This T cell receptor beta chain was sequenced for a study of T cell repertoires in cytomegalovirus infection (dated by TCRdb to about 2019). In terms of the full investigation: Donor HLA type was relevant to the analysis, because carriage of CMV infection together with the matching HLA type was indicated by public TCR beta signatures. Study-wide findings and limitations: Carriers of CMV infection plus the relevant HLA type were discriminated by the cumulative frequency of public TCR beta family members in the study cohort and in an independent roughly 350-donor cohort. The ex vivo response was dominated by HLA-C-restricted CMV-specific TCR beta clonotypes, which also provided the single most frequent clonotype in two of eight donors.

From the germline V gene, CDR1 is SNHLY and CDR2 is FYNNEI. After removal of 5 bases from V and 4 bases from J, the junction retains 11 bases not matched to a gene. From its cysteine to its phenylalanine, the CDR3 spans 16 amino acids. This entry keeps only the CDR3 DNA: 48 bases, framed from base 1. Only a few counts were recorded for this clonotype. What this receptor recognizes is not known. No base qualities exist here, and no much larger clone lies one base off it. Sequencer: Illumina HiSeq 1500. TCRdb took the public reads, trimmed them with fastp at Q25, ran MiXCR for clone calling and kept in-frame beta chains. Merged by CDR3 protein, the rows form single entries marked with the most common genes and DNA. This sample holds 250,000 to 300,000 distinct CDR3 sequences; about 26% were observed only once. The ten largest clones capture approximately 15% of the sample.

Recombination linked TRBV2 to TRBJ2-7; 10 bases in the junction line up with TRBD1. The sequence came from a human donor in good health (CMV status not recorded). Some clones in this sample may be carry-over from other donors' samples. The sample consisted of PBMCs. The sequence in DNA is TGTGCCAGCAGTTCCTTTGGGACAGGGGTGAGGTACGAGCAGTACTTC. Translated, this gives CASSSFGTGVRYEQYF.